This T cell receptor beta chain was recorded in a study of CD8 T cells in ankylosing spondylitis (dated by TCRdb to the late 2010s). Looking at the study overall: The study set out to find disease-linked TCR variants by profiling T cell receptor beta repertoires in ankylosing spondylitis patients and healthy donors. The whole study cohort included 85 to 120 healthy donors and 20 to 25 ankylosing spondylitis patients. Peripheral blood samples were taken, and synovial fluid was additionally collected from ankylosing spondylitis patients. Findings and caveats that apply to the study as a whole: The disease-linked clones were reported to be significantly enriched in matched synovial fluid samples from ankylosing spondylitis patients. Some motif variants were previously reported in synovial fluid and blood of reactive arthritis patients, suggesting common disease-initiation mechanisms. Blood from ankylosing spondylitis patients appeared to be characterized by a TCR beta motif composed of under 10 highly homologous amino acid variants. The disease-linked clones had a CD8+ phenotype and were found at relatively low frequencies in peripheral blood.

Data came from an Illumina HiSeq 2500. Quantitative 5'-RACE with molecular barcodes was the method used to prepare the TCR beta libraries. For the original study's pipeline: To identify disease-linked TCR variants, a new computational method was used, one built on a probabilistic model of VDJ rearrangement. The public reads were reprocessed in TCRdb via fastp at Q25 and MiXCR, keeping in-frame beta chains. Rows with one shared CDR3 protein collapse into an entry with the most common genes and DNA. The V and J calls here are based on TCRdb, not the publication. The sample yields 200,000 to 300,000 distinct CDR3 sequences; roughly 8.2% were counted once. Around 4.4% of the sample comes from the top ten. This clonotype was seen ten or more times. What this receptor recognizes is not known. No much larger clonotype is one base removed from it; base qualities were not supplied. Sequenced material: blood, either unsorted or a sorted T cell fraction (not recorded which). This receptor was obtained from a female donor with ankylosing spondylitis or in good health (not recorded which).

CDR3 sequence: CASSSPSEYEQYF. In nucleotide form, the sequence is TGTGCCAGCAGCTCACCATCGGAGTACGAGCAGTACTTC. Recombination joined TRBV7-9 with TRBJ2-7, with an unclear D gene assignment. V loses 4 bases of germline sequence and J loses 4 bases, and the interval between the two ends is 11 bases. CDR1 is given as SEHNR and CDR2 as FQNEAQ, both from the germline V gene (reference sequence). Its CDR3 holds 13 amino acids, cysteine through phenylalanine. Only the CDR3 region is kept as DNA, spanning 39 bases read in frame from base 1.